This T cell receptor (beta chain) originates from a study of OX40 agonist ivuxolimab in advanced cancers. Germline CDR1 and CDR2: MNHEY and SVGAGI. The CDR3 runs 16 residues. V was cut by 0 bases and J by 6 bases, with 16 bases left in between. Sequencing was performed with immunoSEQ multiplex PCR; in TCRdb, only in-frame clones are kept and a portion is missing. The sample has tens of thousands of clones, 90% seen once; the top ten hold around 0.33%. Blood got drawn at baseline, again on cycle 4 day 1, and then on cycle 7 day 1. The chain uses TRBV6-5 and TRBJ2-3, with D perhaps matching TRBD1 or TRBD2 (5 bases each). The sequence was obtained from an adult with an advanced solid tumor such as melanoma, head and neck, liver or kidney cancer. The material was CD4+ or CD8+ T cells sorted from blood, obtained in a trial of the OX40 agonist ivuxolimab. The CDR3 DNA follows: TGTGCCAGCAGTTACTCTCTAAGGGACCCCCGGGATACGCAGTATTTT. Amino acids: CASSYSLRDPRDTQYF.